This TCR beta chain was identified in a study of molecular identifiers for immune sequencing clone quantification. Whole-study results and caveats: Shared barcodes on identical TCR molecules could underestimate the sizes of highly expanded clones. Spiked Jurkat TCR RNA from one cell was reportedly detectable among 950,000 to 1,000,000 naive cells.

The bulk TCR libraries were made with methods described before and with listed TCR primers. MiXCR, applied by TCRdb to the PCR reads, yields one record per CDR3 protein. The table lists under 600,000 distinct CDR3 sequences, around 23% of them singletons, with 0.7% to 0.9% in the top ten. In its sample, this clonotype was seen many times. Antigen unknown. This TCR was sampled from a human donor in good health. Some libraries in this study had Jurkat cell RNA spiked in. The sample comprised naive CD8+ T cells from blood, with Jurkat cell RNA spiked in. Subset meaning: FACS-sorted CD8+CD4-CCR7+CD45RA+ naive T cells.

CDR3 in amino acids: CASSFYAGYEQYF. Written as DNA, the CDR3 is TGTGCCAGCAGCTTCTACGCGGGGTACGAGCAGTACTTC. The chain combines TRBV7-2 with TRBJ2-7, with D possibly matching TRBD2 (6 bases). V was shortened by 3 bases and J by 4 bases, with 10 bases between the two germline ends. CDR1 and CDR2 (germline): SGHTA, FQGNSA. CDR3 size: 13 residues.